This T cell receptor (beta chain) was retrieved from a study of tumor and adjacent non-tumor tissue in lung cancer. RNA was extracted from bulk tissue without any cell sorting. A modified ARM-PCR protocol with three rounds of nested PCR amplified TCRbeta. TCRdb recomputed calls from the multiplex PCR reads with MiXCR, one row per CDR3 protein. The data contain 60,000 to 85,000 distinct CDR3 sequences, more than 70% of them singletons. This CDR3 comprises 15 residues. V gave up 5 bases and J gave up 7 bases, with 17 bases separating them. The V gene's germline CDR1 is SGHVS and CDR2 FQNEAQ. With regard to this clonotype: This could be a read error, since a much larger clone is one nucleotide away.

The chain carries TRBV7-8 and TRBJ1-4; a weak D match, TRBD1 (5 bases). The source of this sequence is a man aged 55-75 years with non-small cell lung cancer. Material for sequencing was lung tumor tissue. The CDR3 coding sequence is TGTGCCAGCAGCCTCCATCAGGGTCCGAGTGAAAAACTGTTTTTT. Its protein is CASSLHQGPSEKLFF.